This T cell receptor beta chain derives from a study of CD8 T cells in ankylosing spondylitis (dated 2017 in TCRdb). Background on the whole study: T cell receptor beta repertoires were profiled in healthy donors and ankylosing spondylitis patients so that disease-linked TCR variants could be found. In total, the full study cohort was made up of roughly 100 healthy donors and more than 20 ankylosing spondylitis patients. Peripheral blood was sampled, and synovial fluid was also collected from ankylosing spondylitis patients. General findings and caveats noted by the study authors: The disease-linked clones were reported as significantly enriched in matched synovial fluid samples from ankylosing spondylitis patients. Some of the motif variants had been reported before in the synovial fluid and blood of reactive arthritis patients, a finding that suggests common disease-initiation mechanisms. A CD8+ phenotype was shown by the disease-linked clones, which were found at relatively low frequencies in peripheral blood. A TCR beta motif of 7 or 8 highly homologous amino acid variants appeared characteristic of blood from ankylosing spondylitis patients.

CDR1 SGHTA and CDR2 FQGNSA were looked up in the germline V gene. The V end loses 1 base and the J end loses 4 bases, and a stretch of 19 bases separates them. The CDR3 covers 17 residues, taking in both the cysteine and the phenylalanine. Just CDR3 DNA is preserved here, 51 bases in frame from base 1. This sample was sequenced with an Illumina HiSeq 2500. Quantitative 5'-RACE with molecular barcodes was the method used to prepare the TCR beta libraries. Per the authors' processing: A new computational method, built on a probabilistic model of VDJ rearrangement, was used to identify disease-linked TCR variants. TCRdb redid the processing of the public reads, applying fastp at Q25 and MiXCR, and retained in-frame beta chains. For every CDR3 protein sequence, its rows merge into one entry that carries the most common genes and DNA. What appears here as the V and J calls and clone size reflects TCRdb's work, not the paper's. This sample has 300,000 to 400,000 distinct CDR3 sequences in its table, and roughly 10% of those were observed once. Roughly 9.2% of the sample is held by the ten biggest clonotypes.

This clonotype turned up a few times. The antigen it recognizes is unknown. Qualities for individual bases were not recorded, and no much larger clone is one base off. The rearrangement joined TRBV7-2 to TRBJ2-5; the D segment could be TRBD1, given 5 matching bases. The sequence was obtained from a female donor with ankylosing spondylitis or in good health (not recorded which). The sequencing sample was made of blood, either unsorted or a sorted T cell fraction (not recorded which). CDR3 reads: CASSLGLTVGRRETQYF. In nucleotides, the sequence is TGTGCCAGCAGCTTAGGGTTGACAGTAGGTCGGAGAGAGACCCAGTACTTC.